Presented here are 17 T cell receptor beta chains from one specimen sequenced in a study of cytomegalovirus exposure and HLA in healthy donors. 60 Vbeta and 13 Jbeta primers were used in PCR. The method was immunoSEQ multiplex PCR; TCRdb's version includes in-frame clones alone and lacks a portion of them. The sample has some 140,000 clones, around nine tenths seen once. Input material: PBMCs. These receptors were obtained from a woman aged 25 to 45 in good health and CMV-seronegative.

This clone has just one count. The chain couples TRBV30 to TRBJ1-6; TRBD1 aligns across 9 bases. Trimming cost V 4 bases and J 9 bases; bases outside gene matches: 4. Germline lookup yields CDR1 GTSNPN and CDR2 SVGIG (reference sequence). The CDR3 is made up of 13 amino acids. In DNA, the CDR3 is TGTGCCTGGACCGGGACAGGGTTTTCACCCCTCCACTTT. Protein product: CAWTGTGFSPLHF.

The V call is TRBV19, the J call TRBJ2-7; D unclear. V was shortened by 3 bases and J by 4 bases, with 13 bases between the two germline ends. Germline CDR1 is LNHDA and CDR2 is SQIVND (reference sequence). There are 14 residues in the CDR3. This chain's CDR3 is CASSIAAYPYEQYF. In DNA, the CDR3 is TGTGCCAGTAGTATTGCTGCGTACCCTTACGAGCAGTACTTC.

The chain is built from TRBV27 and TRBJ1-4, with 8 bases fitting TRBD1. The ends lost 10 bases at V and 2 bases at J; junction bases unmatched: 6. The CDR3 spans 14 residues. Germline V gene sequence: CDR1 MNHEY, CDR2 SMNVEV (reference sequence). CDR3 amino acids: CATSWTGTNEKLFF. The CDR3 nucleotides read TGTGCCACCTCCTGGACAGGGACTAATGAAAAACTGTTTTTT.

The chain is built from TRBV28 and TRBJ2-7; a possible D gene is TRBD2 (6 bases). This CDR3 contains 13 residues. Trimming stripped 3 bases from V and 4 bases from J, with 10 bases between. Germline CDR1 reads MDHEN; CDR2 reads SYDVKM. CDR3 nucleotides: TGTGCCAGCAGTTTTGGACTAAAGTACGAGCAGTACTTC. The encoded protein is CASSFGLKYEQYF.

The CDR3 DNA reads TGTGCCAGCAGCTTGAATACAGGGGGCGGGAACACTGAAGCTTTCTTT. This sequence encodes CASSLNTGGGNTEAFF. The chain employs TRBV7-9 and TRBJ1-1, with TRBD1 matching over 9 bases. The trim removed 3 bases at V and 1 base at J, leaving 6 bases unmatched. Germline-derived CDR1 and CDR2 are SEHNR and FQNEAQ (reference sequence). The CDR3 contains 16 residues.

The V gene is TRBV11-2, the J gene TRBJ1-6, with 9 bases matching TRBD1. This CDR3 spans 16 amino acids. Germline CDR1 is SGHAT and CDR2 is FQNNGV. V lost 3 bases and J lost 8; bases outside the gene matches: 8. DNA for the CDR3: TGTGCCAGCAGCTTGCACTGGGACAGGGAGTATTCACCCCTCCACTTT. Translation: CASSLHWDREYSPLHF.

V gene TRBV30 combines with J gene TRBJ1-2; maybe TRBD1 (5 bases). The CDR3 is 16 amino acids. The germline CDR1 and CDR2 sequences are GTSNPN and SVGIG (reference sequence). V lost 3 bases, J lost 8 bases, and 25 bases lay in between. DNA for the CDR3: TGTGCCTGGAGGGAGGGGACGAGGCCGACCCAAAGGGGCTACACCTTC. It encodes CAWREGTRPTQRGYTF.

This chain links TRBV7-9 with TRBJ1-2, with D perhaps matching TRBD1 (5 bases). From germline, CDR1 is SEHNR and CDR2 FQNEAQ (reference sequence). Trimming left V 5 bases short and J 1 base short, with 23 bases between. This CDR3 comprises 18 residues. The CDR3, as DNA: TGTGCCAGCAGCATCCGGCTGTATCGGGGGGGATTTAACTATGGCTACACCTTC. It specifies CASSIRLYRGGFNYGYTF.

This clone was seen just once. The J gene is TRBJ1-2, the V gene TRBV10-3; no clear D gene. The germline gives CDR1 ENHRY, CDR2 SYGVKD. V was shortened by 2 bases and J by 2 bases, with 9 bases between the two germline ends. CDR3 length: 14 amino acids. The CDR3 sequence is CAISETVTNYGYTF. CDR3 DNA sequence: TGTGCCATCAGTGAGACAGTTACCAACTATGGCTACACCTTC.

V gene TRBV9 combines with J gene TRBJ1-1; unclear D gene. V lost 0 bases and J lost 1, with 10 bases in between. The CDR3 totals 15 residues. CDR1 SGDLS and CDR2 YYNGEE come from the germline V gene. The CDR3 sequence is CASSVDEGRNTEAFF. CDR3 coding DNA: TGTGCCAGCAGCGTAGATGAGGGAAGGAACACTGAAGCTTTCTTT.

The J gene is TRBJ2-1, the V gene TRBV27; 7 positions match TRBD2. There are 16 residues in the CDR3. V lost 1 base to trimming and J lost 4 bases; unmatched junction nucleotides: 7. CDR1 is MNHEY, CDR2 SMNVEV, per germline (reference sequence). CDR3 amino acids: CASSLWAGTKYNEQFF. The CDR3 coding sequence is TGTGCCAGCAGTTTATGGGCCGGGACTAAATACAATGAGCAGTTCTTC.

The chain uses TRBV19 and TRBJ2-5, with TRBD1 identical over 8 bases. Germline CDR1 and CDR2: LNHDA and SQIVND (reference sequence). After removal of 3 bases from V and 5 bases from J, the junction contained 17 bases not matched to a gene. CDR3 length equals 18 residues. CDR3 DNA sequence: TGTGCCAGTAGTATTGTCGGACAGGGCAGTCGGACAAGGGAGACCCAGTACTTC. Translated: CASSIVGQGSRTRETQYF.

The CDR3 DNA is TGTGCCAGCAGTGAATGGACAGGGGTGCGGACTGAAGCTTTCTTT. Its protein is CASSEWTGVRTEAFF. The chain employs TRBV2 and TRBJ1-1, with 9 bases matching TRBD1. The V gene's germline CDR1 is SNHLY and CDR2 FYNNEI. This CDR3 has 15 amino acids. V shed 2 bases and J 5 bases; nucleotides not matched to a gene: 6.

The chain is built from TRBV12-5 and TRBJ1-1; D is unresolved. Deletions cut 6 bases from V and 4 bases from J, with 12 bases between. This CDR3 spans 13 amino acids. CDR1 is LGHNT, CDR2 FRNRAP, per germline. CDR3 region: CASGIGGGTEAFF. The CDR3 bases are TGTGCTAGTGGGATTGGCGGTGGCACTGAAGCTTTCTTT.

This clone was found once. J is TRBJ2-7 and V is TRBV29-1; D remains unclear. V lost 1 base and J lost 7, with 11 bases in between. This CDR3 region has 12 residues. In germline, CDR1 is SQVTM, CDR2 ANQGSEA. CDR3 region: CSVEGAGSEQYF. The CDR3 DNA follows: TGCAGCGTTGAAGGCGCCGGTAGTGAGCAGTACTTC.

V and J are TRBV6-1 and TRBJ2-5; 8 bases line up with TRBD1. CDR1 and CDR2 (germline): MNHNS, SASEGT. This CDR3 region has 13 residues. The junction had 4 bases not matched to a gene; V was cut back by 6 bases and J by 4 bases. The CDR3 is CASRVTGAETQYF. Here the CDR3 DNA reads TGTGCCAGCAGAGTGACAGGGGCAGAGACCCAGTACTTC.

The gene calls are TRBV13 and TRBJ1-1; weak D call: TRBD1 (6 bases). Germline V gene lookup returns CDR1 PRHDT and CDR2 FYEKMQ (reference sequence). This CDR3 is 14 amino acids long. Trimming shortened V by 5 bases and J by 1 base, and 11 bases separated the two germline ends. The CDR3 nucleotides read TGTGCCAGCAGCCCCTTGGGACAGAACACTGAAGCTTTCTTT. Translated, it gives CASSPLGQNTEAFF.